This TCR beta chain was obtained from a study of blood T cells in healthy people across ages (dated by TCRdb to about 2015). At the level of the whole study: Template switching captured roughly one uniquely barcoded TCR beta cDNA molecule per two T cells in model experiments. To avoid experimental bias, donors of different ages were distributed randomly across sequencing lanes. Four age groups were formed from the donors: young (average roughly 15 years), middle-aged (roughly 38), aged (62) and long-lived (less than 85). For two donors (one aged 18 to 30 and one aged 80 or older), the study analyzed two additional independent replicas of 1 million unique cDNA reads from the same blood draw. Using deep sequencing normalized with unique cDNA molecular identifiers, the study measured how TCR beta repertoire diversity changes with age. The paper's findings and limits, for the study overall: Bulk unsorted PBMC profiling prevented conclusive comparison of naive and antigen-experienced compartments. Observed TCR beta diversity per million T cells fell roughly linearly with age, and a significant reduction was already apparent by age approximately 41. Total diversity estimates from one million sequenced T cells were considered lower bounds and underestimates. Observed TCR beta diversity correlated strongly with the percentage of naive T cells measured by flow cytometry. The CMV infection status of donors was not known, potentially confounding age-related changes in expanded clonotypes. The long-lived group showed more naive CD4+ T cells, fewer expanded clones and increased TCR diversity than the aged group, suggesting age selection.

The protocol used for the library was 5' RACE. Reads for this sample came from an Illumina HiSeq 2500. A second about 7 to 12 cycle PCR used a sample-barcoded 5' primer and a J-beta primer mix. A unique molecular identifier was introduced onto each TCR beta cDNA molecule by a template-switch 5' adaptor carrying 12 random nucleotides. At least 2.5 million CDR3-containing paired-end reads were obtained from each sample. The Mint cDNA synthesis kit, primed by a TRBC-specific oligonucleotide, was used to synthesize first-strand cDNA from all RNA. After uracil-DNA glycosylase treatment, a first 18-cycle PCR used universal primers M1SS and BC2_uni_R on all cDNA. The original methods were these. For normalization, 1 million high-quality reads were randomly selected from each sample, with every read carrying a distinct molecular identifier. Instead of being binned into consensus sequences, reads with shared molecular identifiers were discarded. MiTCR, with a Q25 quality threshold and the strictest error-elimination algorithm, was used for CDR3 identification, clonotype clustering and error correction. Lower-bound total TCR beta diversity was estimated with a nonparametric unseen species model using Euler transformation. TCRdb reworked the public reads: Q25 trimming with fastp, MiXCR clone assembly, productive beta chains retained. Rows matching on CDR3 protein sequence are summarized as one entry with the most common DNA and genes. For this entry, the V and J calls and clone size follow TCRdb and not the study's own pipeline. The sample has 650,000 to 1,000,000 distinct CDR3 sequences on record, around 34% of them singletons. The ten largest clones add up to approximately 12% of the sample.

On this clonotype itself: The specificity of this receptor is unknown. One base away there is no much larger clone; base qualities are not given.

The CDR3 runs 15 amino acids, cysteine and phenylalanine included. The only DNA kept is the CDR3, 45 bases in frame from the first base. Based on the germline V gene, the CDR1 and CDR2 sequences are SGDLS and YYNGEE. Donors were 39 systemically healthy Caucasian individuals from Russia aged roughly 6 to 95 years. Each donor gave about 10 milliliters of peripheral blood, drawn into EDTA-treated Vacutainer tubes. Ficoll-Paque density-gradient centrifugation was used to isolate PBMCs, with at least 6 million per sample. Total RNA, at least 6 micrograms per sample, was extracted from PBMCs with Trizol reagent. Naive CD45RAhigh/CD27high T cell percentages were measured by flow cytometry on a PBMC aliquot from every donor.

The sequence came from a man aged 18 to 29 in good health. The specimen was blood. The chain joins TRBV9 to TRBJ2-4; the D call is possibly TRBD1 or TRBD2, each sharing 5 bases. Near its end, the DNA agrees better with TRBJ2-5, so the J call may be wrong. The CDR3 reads CASSMGDLMGETQYF. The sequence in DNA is TGTGCCAGCAGCATGGGGGACCTCATGGGGGAGACCCAGTACTTC.